Listed here are 21 T cell receptor beta chains from one sample, sequenced in a study of blood T cell repertoires in COVID-19. Assay used: immunoSEQ multiplex PCR; TCRdb lists only in-frame clones, some missing. The sample contains about 140,000 clones, about 76% of which appear only once. Input material: peripheral blood. All receptors derive from a human donor in a cohort sampled during active COVID-19.

The genes are TRBV5-4 and TRBJ1-4; 9 bases line up with TRBD1. CDR1 and CDR2 from the germline V gene are SGHNT and YYREEE (reference sequence). J gave up 1 base and V 4 bases, and 2 bases lay outside the gene matches. The CDR3 consists of 15 residues. CDR3 sequence reads: CASSDRGRTNEKLFF. Written as DNA, the CDR3 is TGTGCCAGCAGCGACAGGGGGAGAACTAATGAAAAACTGTTTTTT.

This chain uses TRBV7-9 with TRBJ2-7, with D possibly being TRBD1 (7 bases). The V gene's germline CDR1 is SEHNR and CDR2 FQNEAQ (reference sequence). The V and J ends lost 5 bases and 3 bases respectively, with 11 bases between them. The length of the CDR3 is 13 residues. CDR3 nucleotides: TGTGCCAGCAGCGGGCAGGGGGGCTACGAGCAGTACTTC. Translated, it gives CASSGQGGYEQYF.

V and J are TRBV6-6 and TRBJ2-1, with 14 bases matching TRBD2. Germline values: CDR1 MNHNY, CDR2 SVGAGI (reference sequence). The junction had 10 bases not matched to a gene; V was cut back by 6 bases and J by 12 bases. There are 15 residues in the CDR3. The CDR3: CASSRTGTSGSGQFF. CDR3 sequence (DNA): TGTGCCAGCAGCAGAACCGGGACTAGCGGGAGTGGGCAGTTCTTC.

This clone has only a few counts. The V and J genes are TRBV4-1 and TRBJ2-7; weak D call: TRBD1 (5 bases). The CDR3 loop spans 13 amino acids. Trimming shortened V by 4 bases and J by 3 bases, and 10 bases separated the two germline ends. Germline loops: CDR1 MGHRA, CDR2 YSYEKL. The CDR3 coding sequence is TGCGCCAGCAGCCGGAAGGACAACTACGAGCAGTACTTC. This translates into CASSRKDNYEQYF.

The rearrangement joins TRBV7-6 to TRBJ2-7, with TRBD1 identical over 7 bases. J gave up 7 bases and V 5 bases, and 8 bases lay outside the gene matches. Germline V CDR1 and CDR2: SGHVS, FNYEAQ. This CDR3 has 13 amino acids. CDR3 sequence: CASSLTGPGEQYF. CDR3 sequence (DNA): TGTGCCAGCAGCCTGACAGGGCCGGGGGAGCAGTACTTC.

The chain is built from TRBV5-6 and TRBJ2-7; 10 bases are shared with TRBD1. The CDR3 spans 15 residues. V shed 2 bases, J shed 3 bases, and the junction held 5 bases outside the gene matches. CDR1 SGHDT and CDR2 YYEEEE come from the germline V gene. The CDR3 coding sequence is TGTGCCAGCAGCTTTTGGACAGGGGGAGGCTACGAGCAGTACTTC. Its translation is CASSFWTGGGYEQYF.

CDR3: CASSLAPSLNEKLFF. Written as DNA, the CDR3 is TGTGCCAGCAGCTTGGCGCCTTCACTTAATGAAAAACTGTTTTTT. The V call is TRBV5-4, the J call TRBJ1-4; D not certain. The CDR3 loop spans 15 amino acids. In germline, CDR1 is SGHNT, CDR2 YYREEE (reference sequence). Trimming took 0 bases from V and 4 from J, leaving 10 bases between them.

This chain joins TRBV27 and TRBJ1-2; 10 positions match TRBD1. The CDR3 spans 15 residues. Germline values: CDR1 MNHEY, CDR2 SMNVEV (reference sequence). With 4 bases clipped from V and 8 bases from J, the junction kept 10 bases outside the gene matches. The CDR3: CASSYRQGALRGYTF. In nucleotides, the CDR3 is TGTGCCAGCAGTTACCGACAGGGGGCCTTAAGGGGCTACACCTTC.

The CDR3 bases are TGTGCCAGCAGCTTAGTCAGCGTAACTAATGAAAAACTGTTTTTT. Encoded protein: CASSLVSVTNEKLFF. The V call is TRBV7-2, the J call TRBJ1-4; D unresolved. In germline, CDR1 is SGHTA, CDR2 FQGNSA. The CDR3 sequence is 15 residues long. With 1 base removed from V and 1 base from J, the gap between germline ends came to 7 bases.

The rearrangement joins TRBV9 to TRBJ2-2; D call uncertain. Trimming stripped 3 bases from V and 2 bases from J, with 11 bases between. Germline V CDR1 and CDR2: SGDLS, YYNGEE. This CDR3 comprises 15 residues. This chain's CDR3 is CASSGTFFNTGELFF. DNA for the CDR3: TGTGCCAGCAGCGGAACATTCTTTAACACCGGGGAGCTGTTTTTT.

The V call is TRBV4-1, the J call TRBJ2-5, with D possibly matching TRBD2 (6 bases). This CDR3 region has 14 residues. Germline loops: CDR1 MGHRA, CDR2 YSYEKL. Trimming took 4 bases from V and 3 from J, leaving 12 bases between them. CDR3 coding DNA: TGCGCCAGCAGCCCGGGACTCTCGAAAGAGACCCAGTACTTC. Residues: CASSPGLSKETQYF.

The rearrangement links TRBV6-5 to TRBJ2-3, with D perhaps matching TRBD1 (5 bases). Germline V CDR1 and CDR2: MNHEY, SVGAGI. This CDR3 spans 15 amino acids. V shed 5 bases and J shed 0 bases, with 12 bases lying between them. CDR3 sequence reads: CASSRSGFSTDTQYF. The DNA for the CDR3 is TGTGCCAGCAGTAGATCAGGGTTTAGCACAGATACGCAGTATTTT.

The chain has TRBV4-1 and TRBJ1-2, with D possibly matching TRBD1 (6 bases). Germline CDR1 is MGHRA and CDR2 is YSYEKL. V was cut by 2 bases and J by 0 bases, with 13 bases left in between. The CDR3 has 16 amino acids. CDR3 bases: TGCGCCAGCAGCCAACGACAGGAGTTTACTAACTATGGCTACACCTTC. It specifies CASSQRQEFTNYGYTF.

This chain uses TRBV7-9 with TRBJ2-7; D gene unclear. Trimming took 5 bases from V and 3 from J, leaving 8 bases between them. The CDR3 consists of 12 residues. Per germline, CDR1 SEHNR and CDR2 FQNEAQ (reference sequence). CDR3 in DNA: TGTGCCAGCAGCCTCCCCAGCTACGAGCAGTACTTC. Its translation is CASSLPSYEQYF.

The chain carries TRBV5-6 and TRBJ2-5; a possible D gene is TRBD1 (6 bases). Trimming took off 4 bases at V and 5 bases at J, with 12 bases between the two ends. The CDR3 totals 13 residues. Germline assignment: CDR1 SGHDT and CDR2 YYEEEE. The CDR3 DNA sequence: TGTGCCAGCAGCATAACAGGGTCGGAGACCCAGTACTTC. It translates to CASSITGSETQYF.

This chain links TRBV7-8 with TRBJ2-5, with TRBD2 matching over 15 bases. V lost 7 bases to trimming and J lost 5 bases; unmatched junction nucleotides: 11. The CDR3 runs 17 residues. Germline V gene sequence: CDR1 SGHVS, CDR2 FQNEAQ. The CDR3: CASIPGLAGGMGETQYF. For the CDR3, the DNA is TGTGCCAGCATCCCGGGACTAGCGGGAGGCATGGGGGAGACCCAGTACTTC.

The chain has TRBV27 and TRBJ2-7, with D possibly matching TRBD2 (5 bases). The CDR3 totals 15 residues. V lost 1 base, J lost 3 bases, and 13 bases lay in between. CDR1 and CDR2 (germline): MNHEY, SMNVEV (reference sequence). CDR3 sequence: CASSLYAGSIYEQYF. The CDR3 nucleotides read TGTGCCAGCAGTTTATATGCTGGGAGTATCTACGAGCAGTACTTC.

This clone was found a few times. The chain carries TRBV7-2 and TRBJ1-1; D is unclear. This CDR3 spans 12 amino acids. V was pared by 1 base and J by 8 bases, with 8 bases between. Germline-derived CDR1 and CDR2 are SGHTA and FQGNSA. The CDR3 region is CASSLGGSEAFF. CDR3 DNA sequence: TGTGCCAGCAGCTTAGGAGGTAGCGAAGCTTTCTTT. Combining the CDR3 with reference TRBV7-2 and TRBJ1-1 gives the whole variable domain GAGVSQSPSNKVTEKGKDVELRCDPISGHTALYWYRQSLGQGLEFLIYFQGNSAPDKSGLPSDRFSAERTGGSVSTLTIQRTQQEDSAVYLCASSLGGSEAFFGQGTRLTVV.

The J gene is TRBJ2-7, the V gene TRBV18; 15 bases fit TRBD2. CDR1 and CDR2 (germline): KGHSH, LQKENI. Trimming took 1 base from V and 5 from J; bases not matched to a gene: 3. The CDR3 contains 16 residues. CDR3 residues: CASSPRTSGRANEQYF. CDR3 bases: TGTGCCAGCTCACCACGGACTAGCGGGAGGGCCAACGAGCAGTACTTC.

The chain is built from TRBV28 and TRBJ2-7; 8 bases agree with TRBD2. V trimming: 6 bases; J trimming: 6 bases; junction bases outside the gene matches: 10. Germline lookup yields CDR1 MDHEN and CDR2 SYDVKM. This CDR3 spans 14 amino acids. CDR3 sequence reads: CASRKPGGITEQYF. CDR3 DNA sequence: TGTGCCAGCAGAAAACCGGGGGGGATCACCGAGCAGTACTTC.

J is TRBJ2-3 and V is TRBV5-1; TRBD2 matches at 9 bases. J was trimmed by 4 bases and V by 7 bases; bases with no gene match: 10. Germline assignment: CDR1 SGHRS and CDR2 YFSETQ. CDR3 length: 15 residues. The CDR3 DNA sequence: TGCGCCAGCCAGCCGCTGCGGGAGGGCTCAGATACGCAGTATTTT. Encoded protein: CASQPLREGSDTQYF.